A selection of T cell receptor beta chains follows, all from one sample in a study of blood T cell repertoires in COVID-19. Generated by immunoSEQ multiplex PCR, the TCRdb table keeps only in-frame clones and is missing some. The repertoire holds some 97,000 clones, with about nine tenths as singletons. Sequencing used peripheral blood. The receptors here all came from a man aged 50 to 59 with acute or convalescent COVID-19. The CDR3 runs from the conserved cysteine through the conserved F or W. D genes are given only for firm matches. Expanded clones get a size class; other rows say once, few or many, or leave the size out.

J | D | size | V | CDR3 | DNA
TRBJ1-5 | TRBD1 | few | TRBV18 | CASSPRDRVKGNQPQHF | TGTGCCAGCTCACCAAGGGACAGGGTTAAGGGAAATCAGCCCCAGCATTTT
TRBJ2-7 | TRBD1 | . | TRBV5-1 | CASSYRDRLASEQYF | TGCGCCAGCAGCTACCGGGACAGACTTGCTAGCGAGCAGTACTTC
TRBJ1-2 | TRBD1 | . | TRBV14 | CASSQLGTGEYGYTF | TGTGCCAGCAGCCAGCTGGGGACAGGGGAGTATGGCTACACCTTC
TRBJ2-5 | TRBD2 | . | TRBV10-2 | CASTGRGRGQETQYF | TGCGCCAGCACTGGACGCGGGAGGGGACAAGAGACCCAGTACTTC
TRBJ2-1 | . | . | TRBV6-6 | CAGGTPVEQFF | TGTGCCGGCGGGACTCCCGTCGAGCAGTTCTTC
TRBJ2-1 | TRBD2 | . | TRBV19 | CASSNPSGGAYNEQFF | TGTGCCAGTAGTAACCCTAGCGGGGGGGCCTACAATGAGCAGTTCTTC
TRBJ2-2 | . | . | TRBV4-1 | CASSQDPQTAGELFF | TGCGCCAGCAGCCAAGATCCCCAGACAGCCGGGGAGCTGTTTTTT
TRBJ1-5 | TRBD1 | . | TRBV12-3/TRBV12-4 | CASSAGQGKPQHF | TGTGCCAGCAGTGCGGGACAGGGTAAGCCCCAGCATTTT
TRBJ2-2 | TRBD1 | . | TRBV4-1 | CASSQKSTGPPGELFF | TGCGCCAGCAGCCAAAAATCGACAGGGCCGCCCGGGGAGCTGTTTTTT
TRBJ2-1 | TRBD1 | . | TRBV6-4 | CASSEGQGVGEQFF | TGTGCCAGCAGTGAGGGACAGGGCGTGGGTGAGCAGTTCTTC
TRBJ1-3 | TRBD1 | . | TRBV5-8 | CASSLGDRSGNTIYF | TGTGCCAGCAGCTTGGGGGACAGAAGTGGAAACACCATATATTTT
TRBJ1-1 | . | . | TRBV3-1/TRBV3-2 | CASRHIQENTEAFF | TGTGCCAGCAGACACATACAGGAGAACACTGAAGCTTTCTTT
TRBJ1-3 | . | . | TRBV5-6 | CASSLFRSPNSGNTIYF | TGTGCCAGCAGCTTATTCCGGTCTCCAAATTCTGGAAACACCATATATTTT